This T cell receptor (beta chain) stems from a study of blood T cell repertoires in COVID-19. Overall study: Samples came from the United States, Italy and Spain, spanning acute and convalescent COVID-19. In each case, the material was cDNA or gDNA derived from T cells, B-cell-depleted T cells, or PBMCs.

Authors' analysis steps: Scientists estimated how many nucleated cells there were by amplifying reference gene primers. Generated by immunoSEQ multiplex PCR, the TCRdb table keeps only in-frame clones and is missing some. The V and J calls and clone size are taken from that table; D and trimming were inferred from the DNA. The sample contains about 130,000 clones, around 82% of which appear only once. V lost 1 base and J lost 5; bases outside the gene matches: 5. The CDR3 totals 14 residues. Germline assignment: CDR1 SGHDT and CDR2 YYEEEE. This receptor was identified in a woman aged 25 to 45 who had recovered from COVID-19. The rearrangement links TRBV5-6 to TRBJ1-1; 7 bases are a match to TRBD1. Sequencing used peripheral blood. Here the CDR3 DNA reads TGTGCCAGCAGCTTGTCCAGGGGGTTTACTGAAGCTTTCTTT. Amino acids: CASSLSRGFTEAFF.